One sample yielded the 18 T cell receptor beta chains listed below, sequenced in a study of shared clonotypes between healthy human individuals. The assay was immunoSEQ multiplex PCR, and TCRdb's table has in-frame clones only and misses some. The sample records some 2,500,000 clones, 80% to 95% being singletons. The sample was naive CD4+ T cells from PBMCs. Noted subset: CD45RA+ positively selected. The receptors originated from a man younger than 35 in good health. Some clones in this sample may be carry-over from other donors' samples.

The J gene is TRBJ2-2, the V gene TRBV6-5; no reliable D call. Between the trimmed V and J ends, which lost 3 bases and 0 bases, there was a span of 11 bases. CDR3 length: 16 residues. CDR1 MNHEY and CDR2 SVGAGI come from the germline V gene. The DNA for the CDR3 is TGTGCCAGCAGTTATTCTTCCGACGCGAACACCGGGGAGCTGTTTTTT. The encoded protein is CASSYSSDANTGELFF.

Comments on this clone: The identical CDR3 is also encoded by other nucleotide sequences in the sample. The rearrangement links TRBV9 to TRBJ1-1, with D perhaps matching TRBD1 (6 bases). Germline lookup yields CDR1 SGDLS and CDR2 YYNGEE. The V end lost 7 bases, the J end lost 0 bases, and 13 bases lay between the germline ends. The CDR3 runs 14 residues. The CDR3 coding sequence is TGTGCCAGCTCCGTCGGGGGCATGAACACTGAAGCTTTCTTT. It codes for CASSVGGMNTEAFF.

This rearrangement joins TRBV6-5 to TRBJ2-1, with 12 nucleotides matching TRBD2. The germline V gene encodes CDR1 MNHEY and CDR2 SVGAGI. The CDR3 has 16 residues. V shed 4 bases, J shed 6 bases, and the junction held 7 bases outside the gene matches. The CDR3 nucleotides read TGTGCCAGCAGTTCCTCTCAACTAGCGGGAGGCAATGAGCAGTTCTTC. Translation gives CASSSSQLAGGNEQFF.

This clone was observed a few times. Other DNA sequences in this specimen translate into the identical CDR3. The chain recombines TRBV14 with TRBJ1-1; no reliable D call. Germline loops: CDR1 SGHDN, CDR2 FVKESK. This CDR3 region has 15 residues. Trimming took 1 base from V and 2 from J, leaving 11 bases between them. The CDR3, as DNA: TGTGCCAGCAGCCAAGCGGGCAGCCTAAACACTGAAGCTTTCTTT. It translates to CASSQAGSLNTEAFF.

The chain recombines TRBV5-1 with TRBJ1-1, with 7 positions matching TRBD1. The trim removed 4 bases at V and 6 bases at J, leaving 9 bases unmatched. CDR1 is SGHRS, CDR2 YFSETQ, per germline. The CDR3 spans 14 residues. CDR3 sequence (DNA): TGCGCCAGCAGCCTACAGGGGATAGGCTCTGAAGCTTTCTTT. The encoded protein is CASSLQGIGSEAFF.

This sequence joins TRBV5-1 and TRBJ1-6, with TRBD1 matching over 10 bases. This CDR3 comprises 18 residues. With V trimmed by 3 bases and J by 0 bases, 6 bases remained unmatched. CDR1 and CDR2 from the germline V gene are SGHRS and YFSETQ. CDR3 DNA sequence: TGCGCCAGCAGCTCCGGGACAGGGGCGAGCTCCTATAATTCACCCCTCCACTTT. The encoded protein is CASSSGTGASSYNSPLHF. Full variable domain (missing parts from reference TRBV5-1 and TRBJ1-6): KAGVTQTPRYLIKTRGQQVTLSCSPISGHRSVSWYQQTPGQGLQFLFEYFSETQRNKGNFPGRFSGRQFSNSRSEMNVSTLELGDSALYLCASSSGTGASSYNSPLHFGNGTRLTVT.

The rearrangement links TRBV5-6 to TRBJ1-1, with D perhaps matching TRBD1 (5 bases). The CDR3 length is 16 residues. Germline V gene lookup returns CDR1 SGHDT and CDR2 YYEEEE. Trimming removed 0 bases at V and 0 bases at J, with 12 bases between. CDR3 region: CASSLVPGLMNTEAFF. The CDR3, as DNA: TGTGCCAGCAGCTTGGTGCCAGGGCTAATGAACACTGAAGCTTTCTTT.

The chain uses TRBV28 and TRBJ2-7; 9 bases are shared with TRBD2. The CDR3 consists of 12 residues. The germline gives CDR1 MDHEN, CDR2 SYDVKM. CDR3 residues: CGVTSGSYEQYF. The CDR3 region has the DNA TGTGGGGTGACTAGCGGTTCCTACGAGCAGTACTTC.

The chain uses TRBV25-1 and TRBJ2-1; 9 nucleotides align to TRBD1. Germline CDR1 is MGHDK and CDR2 is SYGVNS. Trimming at V came to 4 bases and at J to 4 bases, leaving 8 bases not matched to a gene. The CDR3 has 16 residues. The chain's CDR3 is CASSALPGQGYNEQFF. The CDR3 DNA sequence: TGTGCCAGCAGTGCGTTACCGGGACAGGGATACAATGAGCAGTTCTTC. Full variable domain (missing parts from reference TRBV25-1 and TRBJ2-1): EADIYQTPRYLVIGTGKKITLECSQTMGHDKMYWYQQDPGMELHLIHYSYGVNSTEKGDLSSESTVSRIRTEHFPLTLESARPSHTSQYLCASSALPGQGYNEQFFGPGTRLTVL.

With regard to this clone: The sample holds other DNA sequences that translate to the same CDR3. V and J are TRBV7-3 and TRBJ2-5; the D gene could be TRBD1 or TRBD2 (5 bases each). The CDR3 extends over 14 amino acids. V was clipped by 2 bases and J by 1 base, with 8 bases between them. Looked up from germline, CDR1 is SGHTA and CDR2 is FQGTGA. CDR3 in DNA: TGTGCCAGCAGCTTAGGGACGGCCCAAGAGACCCAGTACTTC. Its protein product is CASSLGTAQETQYF.

The gene calls are TRBV11-2 and TRBJ2-5; D not certain. Deletions cut 2 bases from V and 7 bases from J, with 11 bases between. The germline CDR1 and CDR2 sequences are SGHAT and FQNNGV. The CDR3 runs 13 residues. CDR3 amino acids: CASSLRSGSTQYF. DNA for the CDR3: TGTGCCAGCAGCTTAAGGTCCGGTTCGACCCAGTACTTC. Complete variable domain (other parts from reference TRBV11-2 and TRBJ2-5): EAGVAQSPRYKIIEKRQSVAFWCNPISGHATLYWYQQILGQGPKLLIQFQNNGVVDDSQLPKDRFSAERLKGVDSTLKIQPAKLEDSAVYLCASSLRSGSTQYFGPGTRLLVL.

The V and J genes are TRBV2 and TRBJ2-2; TRBD2 aligns across 10 bases. The CDR3 totals 15 residues. Germline V lookup: CDR1 SNHLY, CDR2 FYNNEI. V lost 3 bases and J lost 8; bases outside the gene matches: 6. Here the CDR3 reads CASSESSGRGGELFF. The CDR3 DNA reads TGTGCCAGCAGTGAGTCTAGCGGGAGAGGAGGGGAGCTGTTTTTT.

V usage is TRBV6-5 and J usage is TRBJ2-1; 7 nucleotides match TRBD1. Germline V gives CDR1 MNHEY, CDR2 SVGAGI. After removal of 5 bases from V and 8 bases from J, the junction contained 9 bases not matched to a gene. The CDR3 contains 14 residues. CDR3 loop: CASSPVPTGDEQFF. CDR3 nucleotide sequence: TGTGCCAGCAGTCCCGTCCCAACAGGGGATGAGCAGTTCTTC.

The V call is TRBV18, the J call TRBJ2-3; no clear D gene. CDR3 length: 15 residues. Germline CDR1 reads KGHSH; CDR2 reads LQKENI. The V end was cut by 3 bases, the J end by 0 bases, with 10 bases between. As DNA, the CDR3 is TGTGCCAGCTCACCTCCGGGTGAGAGCACAGATACGCAGTATTTT. Translating gives CASSPPGESTDTQYF.

This chain uses TRBV11-2 with TRBJ1-2, with a possible D match to TRBD1 (6 bases). V was clipped by 5 bases and J by 5 bases, with 18 bases between them. The CDR3 loop spans 15 amino acids. Germline CDR1 SGHAT, CDR2 FQNNGV. CDR3 nucleotides: TGTGCCAGCAGCCCCCTGGGGGCGAAAAAGTATGGCTACACCTTC. Amino acid sequence: CASSPLGAKKYGYTF.

This rearrangement joins TRBV5-6 to TRBJ2-3; the D is unclear. V was cut by 0 bases and J by 5 bases, with 10 bases left in between. Germline lookup yields CDR1 SGHDT and CDR2 YYEEEE. The CDR3 contains 14 residues. The CDR3, as DNA: TGTGCCAGCAGCTTGGCCGGACGGATAGATACGCAGTATTTT. The encoded protein is CASSLAGRIDTQYF.

CDR3 amino acids: CASSIRDRATSTDTQYF. CDR3 coding DNA: TGTGCCAGCAGCATCCGGGACAGGGCAACTAGCACAGATACGCAGTATTTT. V usage is TRBV7-8 and J usage is TRBJ2-3; 9 bases fit TRBD1. The CDR3 is 17 residues long. Germline V lookup: CDR1 SGHVS, CDR2 FQNEAQ. The J segment lost 0 bases and the V segment lost 5 bases, leaving 9 bases of the junction unmatched. Full variable domain (rest looked up from reference TRBV7-8 and TRBJ2-3): GAGVSQSPRYKVAKRGQDVALRCDPISGHVSLFWYQQALGQGPEFLTYFQNEAQLDKSGLPSDRFFAERPEGSVSTLKIQRTQQEDSAVYLCASSIRDRATSTDTQYFGPGTRLTVL.

The genes are TRBV28 and TRBJ2-6; 10 bases are shared with TRBD2. Germline loops: CDR1 MDHEN, CDR2 SYDVKM. V lost 4 bases and J lost 4; bases outside the gene matches: 7. This CDR3 has 17 amino acids. CDR3 amino acids: CASSSSGRGSGANVLTF. For the CDR3, the DNA is TGTGCCAGCAGTTCCAGCGGGAGGGGTTCCGGGGCCAACGTCCTGACTTTC.